This T cell receptor beta chain came from a study of patients and donors after allogeneic stem cell transplantation. The table lists this clonotype with a few counts. TCRdb analysed the RT-PCR reads with MiXCR anew, one entry per CDR3 protein. This sample has roughly 880,000 distinct CDR3 sequences, with under 20% found just once. This CDR3 region has 16 residues. Germline assignment: CDR1 SGDLS and CDR2 YYNGEE. Trimming removed 0 bases from V and 7 bases from J; junction bases left unmatched: 9. Sequencing input: blood, either unsorted or a sorted T cell fraction (not recorded which). This TCR was recovered from a human donor who was either an allogeneic HSCT recipient or a stem cell or donor lymphocyte infusion donor (not recorded which). It is not recorded whose cells these are; they may come from a transplant donor. The V call is TRBV9, the J call TRBJ2-1; 8 bases align to TRBD2. Written as DNA, the CDR3 is TGTGCCAGCAGCGTAGGGCCGGGGGGGCCGGGAAATGAGCAGTTCTTC. It codes for CASSVGPGGPGNEQFF.